These 27 T cell receptor beta chains were all obtained from the same sample, sequenced in a study of blood T cell repertoires in COVID-19. Sequencing was performed with immunoSEQ multiplex PCR; in TCRdb, only in-frame clones are kept and a portion is missing. Of 250,000 to 350,000 clones listed, more than 70% were seen once; the top ten hold less than 6%. Sequencing was done on a sample of PBMCs or T cells enriched from blood (not recorded which). The receptor source for this set is a woman in her 30s who had recovered from COVID-19.

The rearrangement joins TRBV11-3 to TRBJ2-3; 7 bases map to TRBD1. This CDR3 is built from 13 residues. CDR1 SGHNT and CDR2 YENEEA come from the germline V gene. V trimming: 3 bases; J trimming: 5 bases; junction bases outside the gene matches: 2. The CDR3 loop reads CASSFNRGDTQYF. Written as DNA, the CDR3 is TGTGCCAGCAGCTTCAACAGGGGAGATACGCAGTATTTT. Drawing the rest from reference TRBV11-3 and TRBJ2-3, the complete variable domain is EAGVVQSPRYKIIEKKQPVAFWCNPISGHNTLYWYLQNLGQGPELLIRYENEEAVDDSQLPKDRFSAERLKGVDSTLKIQPAELGDSAVYLCASSFNRGDTQYFGPGTRLTVL.

The genes are TRBV18 and TRBJ2-2, with a weak D call TRBD1 (6 bases). Deletions cut 0 bases from V and 0 bases from J, with 14 bases between. Germline-derived CDR1 and CDR2 are KGHSH and LQKENI. The CDR3 contains 18 residues. This CDR3 is CASSPPTPGHPNTGELFF. The CDR3 coding sequence is TGTGCCAGCTCACCACCGACCCCGGGACACCCGAACACCGGGGAGCTGTTTTTT. The whole variable domain, remainder taken from reference TRBV18 and TRBJ2-2, is NAGVMQNPRHLVRRRGQEARLRCSPMKGHSHVYWYRQLPEEGLKFMVYLQKENIIDESGMPKERFSAEFPKEGPSILRIQQVVRGDSAAYFCASSPPTPGHPNTGELFFGEGSRLTVL.

The V gene is TRBV10-3, the J gene TRBJ1-1, with a possible D match to TRBD1 (5 bases). The V gene's germline CDR1 is ENHRY and CDR2 SYGVKD. Trimming took 6 bases from V and 3 from J, leaving 11 bases between them. This CDR3 spans 13 amino acids. The CDR3 sequence: CAISVGADTEAFF. In DNA form, the CDR3 reads TGTGCCATCAGCGTAGGGGCGGACACTGAAGCTTTCTTT.

The V gene is TRBV10-3, the J gene TRBJ1-2, with TRBD1 matching 8 bases. The CDR3 is 13 residues long. With 4 bases clipped from V and 8 bases from J, the junction kept 6 bases outside the gene matches. CDR1 and CDR2 from the germline V gene are ENHRY and SYGVKD. The DNA for the CDR3 is TGTGCCATCAGTGCGACAGGGGAGGCGGGCTACACCTTC. Translating gives CAISATGEAGYTF.

The rearrangement joins TRBV3-1 (or the pseudogene TRBV3-2) to TRBJ2-6, with 9 nucleotides matching TRBD2. The CDR3 spans 17 residues. The junction had 6 bases not matched to a gene; V was cut back by 6 bases and J by 0 bases. Germline assignment: CDR1 LGHDT and CDR2 YNNKEL (reference sequence). The CDR3 nucleotides read TGTGCCAGCAGACGGACTAGCGCGGGCTCTGGGGCCAACGTCCTGACTTTC. Translation gives CASRRTSAGSGANVLTF.

V usage is TRBV4-2 and J usage is TRBJ1-5; D is unresolved. The germline CDR1 and CDR2 sequences are LGHNA and YNFKEQ. The CDR3 runs 15 residues. The V and J ends lost 0 bases and 5 bases respectively, with 11 bases between them. CDR3 residues: CASSQDPSTDQPQHF. The CDR3 DNA is TGTGCCAGCAGCCAAGATCCCAGCACAGATCAGCCCCAGCATTTT.

The chain links TRBV28 to TRBJ2-7; possible D gene TRBD1, 5 bases. Trimming removed 3 bases at V and 5 bases at J, with 11 bases between. The CDR3 runs 13 residues. CDR1 MDHEN and CDR2 SYDVKM come from the germline V gene. Written as DNA, the CDR3 is TGTGCCAGCAGTTTTCACAGGAGCGACGAGCAGTACTTC. Translation gives CASSFHRSDEQYF.

This chain joins TRBV7-3 and TRBJ2-3; 8 bases align to TRBD2. This CDR3 region has 17 residues. Trimming took 5 bases from V and 1 from J; bases not matched to a gene: 11. Germline CDR1 SGHTA, CDR2 FQGTGA. The CDR3 here is CASSRPGTSPRTDTQYF. CDR3 DNA sequence: TGTGCCAGCAGCCGACCCGGGACTAGTCCCCGCACAGATACGCAGTATTTT.

The chain employs TRBV5-6 and TRBJ1-5, with unresolved D. Per germline, CDR1 SGHDT and CDR2 YYEEEE. Between the trimmed V and J ends, which lost 0 bases and 0 bases, there was a span of 13 bases. This CDR3 has 17 residues. The CDR3 here is CASSLGPTGYSNQPQHF. The CDR3 bases are TGTGCCAGCAGCTTGGGGCCGACGGGGTATAGCAATCAGCCCCAGCATTTT.

This clone was found once. This chain joins TRBV5-1 and TRBJ2-3, with 14 positions matching TRBD2. Trimming removed 3 bases from V and 2 bases from J; junction bases left unmatched: 5. Germline assignment: CDR1 SGHRS and CDR2 YFSETQ. This CDR3 is built from 17 residues. CDR3 coding DNA: TGCGCCAGCAGCTCCGGGACTAGCGGGAGAAACACAGATACGCAGTATTTT. As protein: CASSSGTSGRNTDTQYF.

The rearrangement joins TRBV12-3 or TRBV12-4 to TRBJ1-2; a weak D match, TRBD1 (6 bases). Trimming cost V 8 bases and J 7 bases, with 17 bases left between them. The CDR3 length is 13 residues. The CDR3 sequence is CASGSASRGGYTF. CDR3 bases: TGTGCCAGCGGTTCGGCATCCAGGGGTGGCTACACCTTC.

This chain links TRBV7-2 with TRBJ1-1, with 10 bases aligning to TRBD1. The V gene's germline CDR1 is SGHTA and CDR2 FQGNSA. CDR3 length equals 19 residues. The junction had 12 bases not matched to a gene; V was cut back by 2 bases and J by 0 bases. DNA for the CDR3: TGTGCCAGCAGCTTATTGTTAGGGACAGGGGATGTGATGAACACTGAAGCTTTCTTT. Amino acids: CASSLLLGTGDVMNTEAFF. Looking up the rest from reference TRBV7-2 and TRBJ1-1 gives the full variable domain: GAGVSQSPSNKVTEKGKDVELRCDPISGHTALYWYRQSLGQGLEFLIYFQGNSAPDKSGLPSDRFSAERTGGSVSTLTIQRTQQEDSAVYLCASSLLLGTGDVMNTEAFFGQGTRLTVV.

This chain connects TRBV7-3 to TRBJ2-7; TRBD2 matches at 7 bases. Per the germline V gene, CDR1 is SGHTA and CDR2 is FQGTGA. The CDR3 is 15 amino acids. J gave up 4 bases and V 1 base, and 7 bases lay outside the gene matches. For the CDR3, the DNA is TGTGCCAGCAGCTTAATGGCTAGCGGTATTTACGAGCAGTACTTC. It is translated as CASSLMASGIYEQYF.

Regarding this clone: At one end the junction does not follow the germline gene, possibly because of a read error. The rearrangement links TRBV12-3 or TRBV12-4 to TRBJ1-2; a possible D gene is TRBD1 (6 bases). This CDR3 region has 13 residues. The CDR3 here is CASSLRLGQLIDF. For the CDR3, the DNA is TGTGCCAGCAGTTTGCGTCTTGGACAGCTGATAGACTTC.

The chain is built from TRBV4-3 and TRBJ1-1; tentatively, D is TRBD1 (5 bases). V was clipped by 0 bases and J by 10 bases, with 21 bases between them. Germline values: CDR1 LGHNA, CDR2 YSLEER. The CDR3 sequence is 16 residues long. The DNA of the CDR3 is TGCGCCAGCAGCCAAGATCCCAGGAGGGGAGGAATTGGAGCTTTCTTT. It encodes CASSQDPRRGGIGAFF.

This chain joins TRBV18 and TRBJ1-5; no firm D call. The CDR3 extends over 17 amino acids. The V end lost 3 bases, the J end lost 1 base, and 16 bases lay between the germline ends. Germline-derived CDR1 and CDR2 are KGHSH and LQKENI. CDR3 sequence reads: CASSPAVPSQSNQPQHF. DNA for the CDR3: TGTGCCAGCTCACCGGCAGTTCCAAGTCAAAGCAATCAGCCCCAGCATTTT.

V and J are TRBV30 and TRBJ2-7; weak D call: TRBD1 (6 bases). The CDR3 is 12 residues long. The V and J ends lost 2 bases and 7 bases respectively, with 12 bases between them. Germline CDR1 GTSNPN, CDR2 SVGIG (reference sequence). CDR3 coding DNA: TGTGCCTGGAGTATCGGGACAATAGAGCAGTACTTC. It is translated as CAWSIGTIEQYF.

The J gene is TRBJ1-2, the V gene TRBV6-5; possibly TRBD1 for D (6 bases). The V gene's germline CDR1 is MNHEY and CDR2 SVGAGI. V lost 4 bases to trimming and J lost 3 bases, with 18 bases between them. CDR3 length equals 16 residues. The CDR3 DNA sequence: TGTGCCAGCAGTTGGAGGGGGGGGAGGGTCGACTATGGCTACACCTTC. Its translation is CASSWRGGRVDYGYTF.

The chain has TRBV27 and TRBJ1-5, with D unclear. The germline V gene has CDR1 MNHEY and CDR2 SMNVEV (reference sequence). Trimming pared 6 bases from V and 6 bases from J, leaving 12 bases between. The length of the CDR3 is 13 residues. CDR3 in DNA: TGTGCCAGCAGCTTGTTGGTCGGTCAGCCCCAGCATTTT. This encodes CASSLLVGQPQHF.

This chain connects TRBV11-2 to TRBJ2-5, with D perhaps matching TRBD2 (6 bases). The germline V and J ends were trimmed by 5 bases and 5 bases, with 24 bases remaining between them. This CDR3 spans 17 amino acids. Germline CDR1 SGHAT, CDR2 FQNNGV. Here the CDR3 reads CASSPAFVRAGGETQYF. Written as DNA, the CDR3 is TGTGCCAGCAGCCCGGCGTTCGTGAGAGCGGGTGGGGAGACCCAGTACTTC.

The count of this clone is one. The chain combines TRBV6-5 with TRBJ1-1; D remains unclear. Germline V gene lookup returns CDR1 MNHEY and CDR2 SVGAGI. This CDR3 contains 14 residues. The V and J ends lost 5 bases and 2 bases respectively, with 12 bases between them. Written as DNA, the CDR3 is TGTGCCAGCAGTCCCCCGCAGTACAACACTGAAGCTTTCTTT. As protein: CASSPPQYNTEAFF.

This sequence joins TRBV5-6 and TRBJ1-1; D unclear. This CDR3 is built from 14 residues. CDR1 SGHDT and CDR2 YYEEEE come from the germline V gene. Deletions cut 0 bases from V and 5 bases from J, with 11 bases between. The CDR3 loop is CASSLVSHATEAFF. In DNA, the CDR3 is TGTGCCAGCAGCTTGGTAAGCCACGCGACTGAAGCTTTCTTT.

The rearrangement uses TRBV30 and TRBJ2-5; possible D gene TRBD1, 5 bases. Trimming stripped 5 bases from V and 1 base from J, with 14 bases between. CDR1 and CDR2 from the germline V gene are GTSNPN and SVGIG (reference sequence). CDR3 length: 14 residues. CDR3 in amino acids: CAWGPDRFQETQYF. CDR3 DNA: TGTGCCTGGGGCCCCGACAGATTCCAAGAGACCCAGTACTTC.

This chain connects TRBV7-8 to TRBJ1-4, with D maybe TRBD1 (6 bases). The CDR3 has 14 amino acids. With 3 bases removed from V and 5 bases from J, the gap between germline ends came to 10 bases. From germline, CDR1 is SGHVS and CDR2 FQNEAQ. DNA of the CDR3: TGTGCCAGCAGCTTTGGACAGAGAAATGAAAAACTGTTTTTT. Protein: CASSFGQRNEKLFF.

The CDR3 is CAITAGGGEETQYF. In DNA form, the CDR3 reads TGTGCCATCACGGCGGGAGGGGGAGAAGAGACCCAGTACTTC. The rearrangement links TRBV10-3 to TRBJ2-5; the match to TRBD2 covers 9 bases. Germline values: CDR1 ENHRY, CDR2 SYGVKD. The CDR3 contains 14 residues. J gave up 3 bases and V 7 bases, and 6 bases lay outside the gene matches.

The gene calls are TRBV5-1 and TRBJ1-1; D perhaps matches TRBD1 (5 bases). The CDR3 is 15 residues long. The ends were cut back, 3 bases at V and 2 bases at J, with 14 bases in the middle. Per the germline V gene, CDR1 is SGHRS and CDR2 is YFSETQ. CDR3 in DNA: TGCGCCAGCAGCTATTACCCGACAGCAAACACTGAAGCTTTCTTT. Translation: CASSYYPTANTEAFF.

The CDR3 region is CASTYPQGAQNTGELFF. CDR3 nucleotides: TGTGCCAGCACCTATCCACAGGGGGCGCAGAACACCGGGGAGCTGTTTTTT. The V gene is TRBV5-4, the J gene TRBJ2-2; 9 nucleotides line up with TRBD1. This CDR3 region has 17 residues. V dropped 6 bases and J dropped 1; count of bases not matched to a gene: 10. The germline CDR1 and CDR2 sequences are SGHNT and YYREEE (reference sequence).